The 3 T cell receptor beta chains below all came from one sample that was sequenced in a study of OX40 agonist ivuxolimab in advanced cancers. This table comes from immunoSEQ multiplex PCR, and its TCRdb copy is limited to in-frame clones, with some not included. The sample yields approximately 99,000 clones, roughly nine tenths seen once. The sample here was CD4+ or CD8+ T cells sorted from blood, taken in a trial of the OX40 agonist ivuxolimab. These receptors were obtained from an adult with an advanced solid tumor such as melanoma, head and neck, liver or kidney cancer.

CDR3 coding DNA: TGCGCCAGCAGCCCACCGGGACAGACTAACTATGGCTACACCTTC. Its translation: CASSPPGQTNYGYTF. The genes are TRBV4-1 and TRBJ1-2, with TRBD1 matching over 7 bases. Germline loops: CDR1 MGHRA, CDR2 YSYEKL. This CDR3 spans 15 amino acids. Trimming removed 4 bases from V and 0 bases from J; junction bases left unmatched: 5.

The CDR3 is CASSAGGTEAFF. CDR3 DNA sequence: TGTGCCAGCAGCGCGGGGGGCACTGAAGCTTTCTTT. The V gene is TRBV9, the J gene TRBJ1-1, with a tentative D call TRBD1 (5 bases). V lost 3 bases, J lost 4 bases, and 7 bases lay in between. The CDR3 length is 12 residues. CDR1 is SGDLS and CDR2 is YYNGEE in the germline V gene.

The chain employs TRBV7-3 and TRBJ1-2; TRBD1 agrees at 9 bases. The CDR3 totals 15 residues. V lost 5 bases and J lost 4; bases outside the gene matches: 8. CDR1 SGHTA and CDR2 FQGTGA come from the germline V gene. Here the CDR3 reads CASSPGTGQGYGYTF. In DNA form, the CDR3 reads TGTGCCAGCAGCCCAGGGACAGGGCAGGGCTATGGCTACACCTTC.